The clone carrying this T cell receptor (beta chain) was seen once. The entry originates in a study of CD8+ T cells in alopecia areata. On the study more broadly: Treated patients were dosed with oral tofacitinib, taking 5 to 10 mg twice daily.

cDNA serving as the sequencing template came from extracted, reverse transcribed RNA. The method was immunoSEQ multiplex PCR; TCRdb's version includes in-frame clones alone and lacks a portion of them. Seen here are roughly 170,000 clones, around three fifths observed once, and the top ten hold approximately 15%. The germline V gene has CDR1 SQVTM and CDR2 ANQGSEA. There are 11 residues in the CDR3. V lost 7 bases and J lost 5, with 11 bases in between. This chain joins TRBV29-1 and TRBJ2-5; D not certain. The source is a human donor with alopecia areata. This specimen consisted of CD4+ T cells sorted from blood, obtained at week 0. CDR3 residues: CSAALRETQYF. CDR3 nucleotide sequence: TGCAGCGCGGCATTGCGGGAGACCCAGTACTTC.